A selection of T cell receptor beta chains follows, all from one sample in a study of blood T cell repertoires in COVID-19. The method was immunoSEQ multiplex PCR; TCRdb's version includes in-frame clones alone and lacks a portion of them. This table has 60,000 to 85,000 clones, almost 90% appearing once. Sequenced sample: peripheral blood. These receptors were collected from a woman aged 80 or over with active or convalescent COVID-19. CDR3s include the opening cysteine and the closing phenylalanine or tryptophan. D genes are given only for firm matches. Clone size appears in some rows only: once, few, many, or a class for an expanded clone.

.	TRBD1	TRBV29-1	TRBJ1-1	TGCAGCGGGTCGCCTAACAGGGGCCCCAACACTGAAGCTTTCTTT	CSGSPNRGPNTEAFF
.	.	TRBV4-3	TRBJ1-2	TGCGCCAGCAGCCTCCGGGGGGGCTATGGCTACACCTTC	CASSLRGGYGYTF
.	TRBD1	TRBV29-1	TRBJ2-7	TGCAGCGTTGCGGCAGGGGGCTACGAGCAGTACTTC	CSVAAGGYEQYF
.	.	TRBV29-1	TRBJ2-1	TGCAGCGTTCCCCACCCCCAGAGGAACTCCTACAATGAGCAGTTCTTC	CSVPHPQRNSYNEQFF
.	TRBD1	TRBV4-1	TRBJ1-4	TGCGCCAGCAGCCGTGGACAGGGGGCGTCTAATGAAAAACTGTTTTTT	CASSRGQGASNEKLFF
.	TRBD2	TRBV7-3	TRBJ2-2	TGTGCCAGCAGCTCCCGGACTAGCGGACCCGGGGAGCTGTTTTTT	CASSSRTSGPGELFF
.	TRBD1	TRBV7-9	TRBJ2-7	TGTGCCAGCAGCGCCATACCGGGACAGGGAGGCTACGAGCAGTACTTC	CASSAIPGQGGYEQYF
.	TRBD1	TRBV7-9	TRBJ1-4	TGTGCCAGCAGCTTTTCGACAGGGGCGATGTCTAATGAAAAACTGTTTTTT	CASSFSTGAMSNEKLFF
.	TRBD1	TRBV3-1/TRBV3-2	TRBJ1-2	TGTGCCAGCAGCACCCCGACAGGGGGAGGCTATGGCTACACCTTC	CASSTPTGGGYGYTF
.	TRBD1	TRBV6-5	TRBJ1-2	TGTGCCAGCAGTACCCGACAGGGGGCGATCGATGGCTACACCTTC	CASSTRQGAIDGYTF
.	.	TRBV5-5	TRBJ1-1	TGTGCCAGCAGCTTGGCCCGGGGGGCTAACACTGAAGCTTTCTTT	CASSLARGANTEAFF
few	TRBD1	TRBV30	TRBJ1-2	TGTGCCTGGAGGGAGACAGGGCGACTTGGGTTAGGTGGCTACACCTTC	CAWRETGRLGLGGYTF
once	TRBD2	TRBV10-2	TRBJ2-1	TGCGCCAGCAGTGATCAGTCGAGCGGGAGAAAGAATGAGCAGTTCTTC	CASSDQSSGRKNEQFF
.	.	TRBV7-2	TRBJ2-3	TGTGCCAGCAGCATGGACAGAGGGGTTTTCGTCACAGATACGCAGTATTTT	CASSMDRGVFVTDTQYF
.	TRBD2	TRBV19	TRBJ2-1	TGTGCCAGTAGTACCACTAGCGGGGGACCCAATGAGCAGTTCTTC	CASSTTSGGPNEQFF
.	TRBD1	TRBV27	TRBJ2-5	TGTGCCAGCAGTTTAGGGACAGGGGAAGAGACCCAGTACTTC	CASSLGTGEETQYF
once	.	TRBV7-9	TRBJ2-7	TGTGCCAGCAGCCAGGACTCCACATCTACGAAGCAGTACTTC	CASSQDSTSTKQYF
.	TRBD2	TRBV7-7	TRBJ2-1	TGTGCTAGCAGCCCCGGAGACGGGACTAGCGGGAGGAATGAGCAGTTCTTC	CASSPGDGTSGRNEQFF
.	.	TRBV5-1	TRBJ2-7	TGCGCCAGCAGCCAATCTCATAGGACAGAAACTACCTACGAGCAGTACTTC	CASSQSHRTETTYEQYF
once	.	TRBV15	TRBJ1-4	TGTGCCACCAGCACGGAGGGCGCAACTAATGAAAAACTGTTTTTT	CATSTEGATNEKLFF
.	TRBD1	TRBV2	TRBJ2-2	TGTGCCAGCAGTGTGGAGACAGGGTTGTCCGGGGAGCTGTTTTTT	CASSVETGLSGELFF
.	TRBD1	TRBV5-4	TRBJ1-2	TGTGCCAGCAGCCCCGGGGGACAGGGGTTAGGTGGCTACACCTTC	CASSPGGQGLGGYTF
.	TRBD2	TRBV4-2	TRBJ2-4	TGTGCCAGCAGCCCGGGGACTAGCGGGCTAGCCAAAAACATTCAGTACTTC	CASSPGTSGLAKNIQYF
.	TRBD1	TRBV7-2	TRBJ2-5	TGTGCCAGCAGCCGGGACAGGTACCAAGAGACCCAGTACTTC	CASSRDRYQETQYF
.	TRBD1	TRBV3-1/TRBV3-2	TRBJ1-3	TGTGCCAGCAGCCCAGGGGGACAGCACTCTGGAAACACCATATATTTT	CASSPGGQHSGNTIYF
.	.	TRBV5-6	TRBJ1-1	TGTGCCAGCAGCTTTGACGTAGGGGCAGGGGAAGCTTTCTTT	CASSFDVGAGEAFF
.	.	TRBV11-2	TRBJ2-7	TGTGCCAGCAGCTTTCTCTTTAGAGGGCGGGTACAATCCTACGAGCAGTACTTC	CASSFLFRGRVQSYEQYF
.	TRBD2	TRBV5-1	TRBJ2-7	TGCGCCAGCAGCCTGGGACCTACTTTAAACCCGGGGGGCGAGCAGTACTTC	CASSLGPTLNPGGEQYF
.	TRBD2	TRBV9	TRBJ2-7	TGTGCCAGCAGCGTGTTTGGGACTAACGAGCAGTACTTC	CASSVFGTNEQYF
few	.	TRBV3-1/TRBV3-2	TRBJ2-3	TGTGCCAGCAGCCAAGATCTGGCGGCACTTCTCACAGATACGCAGTATTTT	CASSQDLAALLTDTQYF
.	.	TRBV5-1	TRBJ1-1	TGCGCCAGCAGCTTGGAACAAATGAACACTGAAGCTTTCTTT	CASSLEQMNTEAFF